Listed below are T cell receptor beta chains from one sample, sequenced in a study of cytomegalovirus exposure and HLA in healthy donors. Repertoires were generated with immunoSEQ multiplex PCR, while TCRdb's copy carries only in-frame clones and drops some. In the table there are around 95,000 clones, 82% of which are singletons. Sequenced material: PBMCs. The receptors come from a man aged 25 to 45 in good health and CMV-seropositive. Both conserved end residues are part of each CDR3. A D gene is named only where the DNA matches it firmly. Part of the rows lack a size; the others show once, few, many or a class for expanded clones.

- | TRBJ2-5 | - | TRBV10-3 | CAISESWRQGYGQETQYF | TGTGCCATCAGTGAGTCGTGGAGGCAGGGGTATGGTCAAGAGACCCAGTACTTC
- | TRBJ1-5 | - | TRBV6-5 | CASSYSRGNQPQHF | TGTGCCAGCAGTTACTCGCGCGGCAATCAGCCCCAGCATTTT
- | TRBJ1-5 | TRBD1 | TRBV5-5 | CASSLTGTYQPQHF | TGTGCCAGCAGCCTGACAGGGACATATCAGCCCCAGCATTTT
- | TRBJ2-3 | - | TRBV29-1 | CSVSIADNTDTQYF | TGCAGCGTCTCCATAGCGGACAACACAGATACGCAGTATTTT
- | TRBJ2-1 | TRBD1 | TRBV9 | CASSPLDRGYFNEQFF | TGTGCCAGCAGCCCTCTGGACAGGGGATATTTTAATGAGCAGTTCTTC
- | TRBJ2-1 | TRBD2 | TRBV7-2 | CASSLSGAGSHNEQFF | TGTGCCAGCAGCTTATCGGGAGCGGGAAGCCACAATGAGCAGTTCTTC
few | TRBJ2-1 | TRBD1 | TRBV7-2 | CASSRGQGARNEQFF | TGTGCCAGCAGCCGCGGACAGGGGGCGCGAAATGAGCAGTTCTTC
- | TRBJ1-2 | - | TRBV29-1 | CSAPTDWVGYTF | TGCAGCGCCCCGACAGATTGGGTAGGCTACACCTTC
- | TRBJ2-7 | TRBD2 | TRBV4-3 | CASSQGGRTSLDEQYF | TGCGCCAGCAGCCAAGGGGGCCGGACTAGTCTTGACGAGCAGTACTTC
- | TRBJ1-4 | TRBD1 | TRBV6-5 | CASSYGTGYEKLFF | TGTGCCAGCAGTTACGGGACAGGCTATGAAAAACTGTTTTTT
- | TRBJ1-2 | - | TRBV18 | CASSRSQSYGYTF | TGTGCCAGCTCACGGTCCCAGTCTTATGGCTACACCTTC
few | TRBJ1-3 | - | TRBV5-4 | CASSQDSNSGNTIYF | TGTGCCAGCAGCCAGGACTCCAACTCTGGAAACACCATATATTTT
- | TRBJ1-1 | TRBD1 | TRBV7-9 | CASSQTGNAEAFF | TGTGCCAGCAGTCAGACAGGGAACGCTGAAGCTTTCTTT
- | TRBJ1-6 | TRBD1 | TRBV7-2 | CASSPGQGGSPLHF | TGTGCCAGCAGCCCGGGACAGGGAGGCTCACCCCTCCACTTT
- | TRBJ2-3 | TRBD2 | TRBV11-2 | CASSRSGPTDTQYF | TGTGCCAGCAGCCGTAGCGGGCCCACAGATACGCAGTATTTT
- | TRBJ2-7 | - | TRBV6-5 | CASSYSSRAGVYEQYF | TGTGCCAGCAGTTACTCGAGTAGGGCAGGGGTCTACGAGCAGTACTTC
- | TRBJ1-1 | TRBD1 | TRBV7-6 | CASSLVDRMNTEAFF | TGTGCCAGCAGCTTAGTGGACAGGATGAACACTGAAGCTTTCTTT
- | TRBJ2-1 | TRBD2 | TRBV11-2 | CASSLVVLAGFEQFF | TGTGCCAGCAGCTTAGTGGTACTAGCGGGTTTTGAGCAGTTCTTC
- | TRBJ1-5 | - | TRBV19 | CASEFGGSNQPQHF | TGTGCCAGTGAATTTGGGGGCAGCAATCAGCCCCAGCATTTT
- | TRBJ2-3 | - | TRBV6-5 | CASSYGAASSTDTQYF | TGTGCCAGCAGTTACGGAGCGGCCTCTAGCACAGATACGCAGTATTTT
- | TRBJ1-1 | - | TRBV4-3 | CASSQDGEGMAEAFF | TGCGCCAGCAGCCAAGATGGGGAGGGCATGGCTGAAGCTTTCTTT
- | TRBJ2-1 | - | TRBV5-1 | CASSLALGMYNEQFF | TGCGCCAGCAGCTTGGCACTCGGTATGTACAATGAGCAGTTCTTC
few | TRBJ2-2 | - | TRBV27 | CASRTRDTGELFF | TGTGCCAGCAGGACTCGGGACACCGGGGAGCTGTTTTTT
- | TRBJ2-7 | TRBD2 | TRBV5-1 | CASSLGLAGLVEQYF | TGCGCCAGCAGCTTGGGACTAGCTGGTCTTGTCGAGCAGTACTTC
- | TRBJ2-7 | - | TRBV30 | CAYQQDISPYF | TGTGCTTACCAGCAGGATATCTCCCCCTACTTC
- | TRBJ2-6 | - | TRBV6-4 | CASSGSNSGANVLTF | TGTGCCAGCAGTGGGTCTAATTCCGGGGCCAACGTCCTGACTTTC
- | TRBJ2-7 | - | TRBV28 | CASSPRFSGYEQYF | TGTGCCAGCAGTCCAAGGTTCAGCGGATACGAGCAGTACTTC
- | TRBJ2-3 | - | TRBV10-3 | CAISTGTDTQYF | TGTGCCATATCTACAGGGACAGATACGCAGTATTTT
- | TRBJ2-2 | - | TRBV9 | CASRSETGELFF | TGTGCCAGCAGAAGCGAAACCGGGGAGCTGTTTTTT
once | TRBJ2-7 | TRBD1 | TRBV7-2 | CASSLGRQGATYEQYF | TGTGCCAGCAGCTTAGGGCGGCAGGGGGCTACCTACGAGCAGTACTTC
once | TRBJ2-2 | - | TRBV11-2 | CASSWGRAENTGELFF | TGTGCCAGCAGCTGGGGCCGGGCCGAAAACACCGGGGAGCTGTTTTTT
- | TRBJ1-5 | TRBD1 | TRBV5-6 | CASSLGEPGQGWQPQHF | TGTGCCAGCAGCTTAGGGGAACCGGGACAGGGATGGCAGCCCCAGCATTTT
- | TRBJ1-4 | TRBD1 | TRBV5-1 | CASSLDGTGHEKLFF | TGCGCCAGCAGCTTGGACGGGACAGGGCATGAAAAACTGTTTTTT
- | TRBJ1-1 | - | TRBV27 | CASSLKGGLSPPGAFF | TGTGCCAGCAGTTTAAAGGGGGGGCTGTCCCCGCCGGGAGCTTTCTTT
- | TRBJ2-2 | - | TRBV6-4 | CASSDSSGLGELFF | TGTGCCAGCAGTGACTCGTCAGGACTCGGGGAGCTGTTTTTT